A selection of T cell receptor beta chains follows, all from one sample in a study of OX40 agonist ivuxolimab in advanced cancers. TCRdb keeps only in-frame clones here, not all; method: immunoSEQ multiplex PCR. The profile shows 55,000 to 80,000 clones, around 85% of them singletons. Sequenced here: CD4+ or CD8+ T cells sorted from blood, sampled in a trial of the OX40 agonist ivuxolimab. The source is an adult with an advanced solid tumor such as melanoma, head and neck, liver or kidney cancer. Both conserved end residues are part of each CDR3.

len | j_gene | v_gene | CDR3aa
14 | TRBJ1-1 | TRBV30 | CAWRAKAGSTEAFF
16 | TRBJ2-3 | TRBV29-1 | CSVEETGGTSTDTQYF
14 | TRBJ1-3 | TRBV7-2 | CASSRQVSGNTIYF
14 | TRBJ2-7 | TRBV30 | CAWSKGTGRYEQYF
14 | TRBJ2-7 | TRBV27 | CASSPGFRSYEQYF
16 | TRBJ2-3 | TRBV11-2 | CASSSTSGGLGDTQYF
18 | TRBJ1-1 | TRBV11-3 | CASPGRGGTETMNTEAFF
11 | TRBJ2-7 | TRBV12-5 | CASGLNYEQYF
12 | TRBJ2-7 | TRBV2 | CASSSQSLEQYF
15 | TRBJ2-3 | TRBV9 | CASSAGTSIRDTQYF
12 | TRBJ1-1 | TRBV6-5 | CASSTVNTEAFF
15 | TRBJ1-2 | TRBV7-9 | CASSSDRGANYGYTF
16 | TRBJ2-1 | TRBV29-1 | CSVLQASGRRYNEQFF
15 | TRBJ1-1 | TRBV30 | CAWSPRGTMNTEAFF
14 | TRBJ1-1 | TRBV18 | CASSPPAVNTEAFF
16 | TRBJ2-7 | TRBV19 | CASSPSRASFGYEQYF
13 | TRBJ2-5 | TRBV6-5 | CASKGQIQETQYF
17 | TRBJ2-2 | TRBV14 | CASSHRQGNMDTGELFF
15 | TRBJ1-5 | TRBV4-2 | CASSQHLGQNQPQHF
15 | TRBJ1-3 | TRBV9 | CASSVGGSSGNTIYF
15 | TRBJ1-1 | TRBV5-1 | CASSLASGGNTEAFF
15 | TRBJ1-5 | TRBV27 | CATRRGHLSNQPQHF
15 | TRBJ1-2 | TRBV4-1 | CASSQGYRSNYGYTF
14 | TRBJ1-2 | TRBV29-1 | CSVAQGATNYGYTF
15 | TRBJ2-1 | TRBV7-2 | CASSPTVYPYNEQFF
15 | TRBJ1-1 | TRBV6-6 | CASRLIGGRDTEAFF
15 | TRBJ2-1 | TRBV6-5 | CASSYSLHGADEQFF
14 | TRBJ2-5 | TRBV27 | CASSLSQFQETQYF
14 | TRBJ1-1 | TRBV28 | CASKQGAVNTEAFF
14 | TRBJ1-2 | TRBV5-6 | CASSLPLIGGGYTF
17 | TRBJ2-5 | TRBV15 | CATSRGGTSGAGETQYF
14 | TRBJ2-5 | TRBV5-4 | CASKERGGQETQYF
15 | TRBJ1-6 | TRBV18 | CASSPDGRTNSPLHF
15 | TRBJ1-1 | TRBV4-3 | CASSQAGGGGTEAFF
13 | TRBJ2-5 | TRBV19 | CASKAGNRETQYF
15 | TRBJ1-1 | TRBV6-5 | CASSYSLVSNTEAFF
15 | TRBJ2-5 | TRBV19 | CASTLGLGSQETQYF
15 | TRBJ1-1 | TRBV5-6 | CASSRQGNMNTEAFF
16 | TRBJ2-7 | TRBV27 | CASSPAPGTGPLRGYF
15 | TRBJ1-6 | TRBV7-8 | CASSLARGYNSPLHF
14 | TRBJ1-2 | TRBV19 | CASSMGTDRYGYTF
17 | TRBJ2-5 | TRBV9 | CASSVGVSGGHQETQYF
16 | TRBJ1-3 | TRBV7-6 | CASSFGPPGSGNTIYF
13 | TRBJ2-2 | TRBV6-1 | CASSLGETGELFF
10 | TRBJ2-5 | TRBV20-1 | CSAREETQYF
15 | TRBJ1-4 | TRBV18 | CASSPMGATNEKLFF
15 | TRBJ2-7 | TRBV30 | CAWSFTSGASYEQYF
13 | TRBJ2-3 | TRBV7-4 | CASSPPREDTQYF
13 | TRBJ2-1 | TRBV10-2 | CASSVGRGNEQFF
15 | TRBJ2-3 | TRBV6-5 | CASSYLGLAGDTQYF
16 | TRBJ1-1 | TRBV11-2 | CASTTLRGRVGTEAFF
13 | TRBJ2-7 | TRBV28 | CASSLPGGYEQYF
16 | TRBJ1-2 | TRBV11-2 | CASSPISVLRGRGYTF
13 | TRBJ2-5 | TRBV7-9 | CASSLTTQETQYF
13 | TRBJ1-1 | TRBV7-8 | CASSGDRGTEAFF